This T cell receptor (beta chain) was documented in a study of T cells in Graves' hyperthyroidism and ophthalmopathy (dated by TCRdb to about 2019). The study in broad terms: Peripheral blood samples were taken at initial diagnosis, before any treatment was given. TCR V-J signatures able to tell the groups apart were searched for in a discovery cohort of 90 to 100 patients, of whom more than 40 had Graves' ophthalmopathy and roughly 58 had stable Graves' hyperthyroidism. An independent validation cohort of 18 to 20 hyperthyroidism patients and about 15 patients who later progressed to ophthalmopathy tested prospective prediction of ophthalmopathy. The 100 discovery patients were randomly divided into training and test sets at a 7:3 ratio. In several Graves' hyperthyroidism patients, the study also compared T-cell repertoires from thyroid tissue with T-cell repertoires from blood. After blood sampling, hyperthyroidism patients were treated with methimazole at a starting dose of 30 mg daily, and ophthalmopathy patients were treated with high-dose intravenous methylprednisolone. The paper describes TCR Vbeta CDR3 sequencing of fewer than 150 peripheral blood samples, made up of some 42 ophthalmopathy patients, 70 to 75 hyperthyroidism patients and about 17 progressor patients.

In regard to this clonotype: The target of this receptor is not known. A read error may be the cause here, since a much bigger clone is one base away.

Amplification of TCR beta CDR3 regions was carried out from RNA transcripts. The TCR CDR3 was subjected to a first round of RT-PCR using the HTBI primer set and the Qiagen OneStep RT-PCR kit. A second multiplex PCR round built the libraries, followed by size selection and purification. The libraries were sequenced on an Illumina HiSeq2000 using paired-end 100 bp reads. The paper's processing steps were these. SOAPnuke was used to process the raw data, with reads discarded if the reads contained adapters or uncalled bases, had a mean Phred below 15, or lacked an exact constant-primer or identifier match. High-quality paired reads were merged using COPE v1.2.5, and each unique nucleotide sequence was defined as a clonotype. MiTCR v1.1 was used to align clonotypes to the IMGT TRBV, TRBD and TRBJ reference segments. Analysis was restricted to V-J combinations with a frequency above 0.0001, which covered roughly 99% of repertoires. The TCS score was defined as the ratio of F50 (clonal expansion) to E x V (chaos), calculated using BLOSUM62-based TCRdist between CDR3 peptides within each V-J. Welch's t-statistics and random forest reduced roughly 530 V-J features to 13, which were used in a naive Bayes classifier (R e1071). The public reads were reprocessed in TCRdb via fastp at Q25 and MiXCR, keeping in-frame beta chains. Every distinct CDR3 protein forms one entry, paired with its most common genes and DNA. In this record, the V and J calls reflect TCRdb's handling and not the investigators' own analysis. The sample data list about 510,000 distinct CDR3 sequences, and roughly 15% of these were observed just once. Jointly, the top ten make up 11% to 15% of the sample.

Broader findings and caveats from the paper: No statistical method was used to set the sample size in advance, and investigators knew the group allocation. In validation, the model predicted progression to ophthalmopathy with around 71% sensitivity and about 72% specificity, a median of 6.5 months before onset. Most expanded thyroid clonotypes (frequency above 0.001) were also found in blood, which suggests that blood repertoires may mirror thyroid immune responses. A 13 V-J signature model separated ophthalmopathy from stable hyperthyroidism, with approximately 87% sensitivity and 81% to 82% specificity in cross-validation and 80%/75% in testing.

The CDR3 contains 16 residues, cysteine and phenylalanine counted. Only the CDR3 DNA is retained, 48 bases long and in frame from the first base. CDR1 and CDR2 were assigned from the germline V gene as KGHSH and LQKENI. V is pruned by 0 bases and J by 6 bases, leaving 5 bases of the junction without a gene match. Stable Graves' hyperthyroidism was defined as no progression to ophthalmopathy during 18 months of follow-up. Hyperthyroidism patients were newly diagnosed, had a disease duration of under 2 months, and were aged 18 to 65 years. Any patient with an uncontrolled infection, another autoimmune disease, pregnancy or lactation was excluded. Diagnoses were established on the basis of clinical symptoms, serum thyroxine and TRAb, thyroid ultrasound, and orbital computed tomography. PBMCs were separated from under 12 ml of fresh peripheral blood using Ficoll-Paque density gradient centrifugation. Total RNA was extracted with Trizol reagent, and quality was checked on an Agilent 2100 Bioanalyzer.

What was sequenced was blood. This sequence was found in a woman in her thirties or forties with Graves' hyperthyroidism. Recombination joined TRBV18 with TRBJ2-1; TRBD2 lines up with 10 middle nucleotides. This receptor has the CDR3 CASSPPKASGSNEQFF. The DNA sequence reads TGTGCCAGCTCACCACCGAAGGCTAGCGGGAGCAATGAGCAGTTCTTC.